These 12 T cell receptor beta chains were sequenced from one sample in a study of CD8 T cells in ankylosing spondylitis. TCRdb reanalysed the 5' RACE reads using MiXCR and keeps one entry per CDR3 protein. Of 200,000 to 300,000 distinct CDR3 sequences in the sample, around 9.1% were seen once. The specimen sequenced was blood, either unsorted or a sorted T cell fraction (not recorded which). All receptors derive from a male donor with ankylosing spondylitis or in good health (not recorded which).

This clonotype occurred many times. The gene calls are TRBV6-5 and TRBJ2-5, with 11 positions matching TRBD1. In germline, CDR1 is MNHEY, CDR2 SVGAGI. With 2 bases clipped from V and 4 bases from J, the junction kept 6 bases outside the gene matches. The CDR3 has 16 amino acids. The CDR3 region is CASSYRRTGGLETQYF. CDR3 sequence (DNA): TGTGCCAGCAGTTACCGCAGGACAGGGGGCTTAGAGACCCAGTACTTC.

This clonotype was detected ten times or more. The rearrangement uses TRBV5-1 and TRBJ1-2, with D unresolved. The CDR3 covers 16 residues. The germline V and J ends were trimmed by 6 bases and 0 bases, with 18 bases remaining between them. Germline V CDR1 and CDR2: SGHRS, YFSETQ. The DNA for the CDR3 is TGCGCCAGCAAAATAGGCGTGGGGAGAGCTAACTATGGCTACACCTTC. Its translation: CASKIGVGRANYGYTF.

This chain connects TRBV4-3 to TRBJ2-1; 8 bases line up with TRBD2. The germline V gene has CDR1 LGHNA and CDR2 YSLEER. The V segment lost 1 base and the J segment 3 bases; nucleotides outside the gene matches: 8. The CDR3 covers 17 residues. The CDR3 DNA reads TGCGCCAGCAGCCAAGCATGGATAGCGGGGAACTACAATGAGCAGTTCTTC. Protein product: CASSQAWIAGNYNEQFF.

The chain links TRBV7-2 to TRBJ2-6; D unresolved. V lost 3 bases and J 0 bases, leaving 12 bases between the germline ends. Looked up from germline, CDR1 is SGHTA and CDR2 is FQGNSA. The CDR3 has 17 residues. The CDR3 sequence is CASSLRPPSSGANVLTF. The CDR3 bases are TGTGCCAGCAGCTTGCGACCCCCGAGCTCTGGGGCCAACGTCCTGACTTTC.

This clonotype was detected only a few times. The CDR3 DNA reads as TGCAGTGCTAGAGGCCCCGGGCAGGGAGGGGACACCGGGGAGCTGTTTTTT. It codes for CSARGPGQGGDTGELFF. The chain recombines TRBV20-1 with TRBJ2-2; 7 positions agree with TRBD2. Germline V gene data show CDR1 as DFQATT and CDR2 as SNEGSKA (reference sequence). J gave up 3 bases and V 1 base, and 11 bases lay outside the gene matches. This CDR3 contains 17 residues.

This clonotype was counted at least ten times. CDR3 coding DNA: TGCGCCAGCAGTGAGAATCGAGGATCACCCCTCCACTTT. Protein sequence: CASSENRGSPLHF. The chain employs TRBV10-2 and TRBJ1-6; D gene ambiguous. The CDR3 has 13 amino acids. The germline V gene encodes CDR1 WSHSY and CDR2 SAAADI. V was shortened by 2 bases and J by 10 bases, with 9 bases between the two germline ends.

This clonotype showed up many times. CDR3 DNA: TGTGCCAGCCAGGACAAAGGTGGTTCACCCCTCCACTTT. Residues: CASQDKGGSPLHF. The V and J genes are TRBV7-3 and TRBJ1-6, with a weak D call TRBD1 (5 bases). Trimming left V 8 bases short and J 9 bases short, with 14 bases between. Looked up from germline, CDR1 is SGHTA and CDR2 is FQGTGA. CDR3 length: 13 residues.

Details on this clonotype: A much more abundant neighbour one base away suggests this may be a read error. CDR3 amino acids: CASSFLGGSYNEQFF. CDR3 DNA sequence: TGTGCCAGCAGCTTTTTGGGGGGCTCCTACAATGAGCAGTTCTTC. The chain uses TRBV7-2 and TRBJ2-1; a possible D gene is TRBD2 (6 bases). Germline V gives CDR1 SGHTA, CDR2 FQGNSA. This CDR3 is 15 amino acids long. The V and J ends lost 3 bases and 0 bases respectively, with 9 bases between them.

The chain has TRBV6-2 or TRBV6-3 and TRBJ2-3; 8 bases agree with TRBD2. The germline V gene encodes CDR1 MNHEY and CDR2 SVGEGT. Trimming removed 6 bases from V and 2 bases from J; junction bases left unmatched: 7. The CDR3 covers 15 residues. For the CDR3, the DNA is TGTGCCAGCAGAGAGCGGGGGCCGTACACAGATACGCAGTATTTT. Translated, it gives CASRERGPYTDTQYF.

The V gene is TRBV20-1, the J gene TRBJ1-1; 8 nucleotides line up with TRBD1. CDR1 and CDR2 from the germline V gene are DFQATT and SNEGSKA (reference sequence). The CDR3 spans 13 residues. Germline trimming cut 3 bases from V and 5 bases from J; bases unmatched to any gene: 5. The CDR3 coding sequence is TGCAGTGCTAGCAGGGGGCGGGGGACTGAAGCTTTCTTT. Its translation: CSASRGRGTEAFF.

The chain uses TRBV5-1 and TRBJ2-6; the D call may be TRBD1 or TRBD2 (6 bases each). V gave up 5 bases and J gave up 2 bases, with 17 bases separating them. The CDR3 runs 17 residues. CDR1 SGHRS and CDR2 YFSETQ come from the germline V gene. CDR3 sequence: CASRLGGRGAGANVLTF. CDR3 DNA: TGCGCCAGCAGACTGGGGGGCAGGGGAGCTGGGGCCAACGTCCTGACTTTC.

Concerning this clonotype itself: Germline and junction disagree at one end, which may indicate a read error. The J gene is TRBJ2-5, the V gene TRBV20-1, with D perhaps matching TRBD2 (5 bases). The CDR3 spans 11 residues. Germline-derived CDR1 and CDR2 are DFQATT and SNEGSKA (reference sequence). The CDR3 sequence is CGARRSPGEYF. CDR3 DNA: TGCGGTGCTAGACGGTCTCCCGGGGAGTACTTC.